This T cell receptor beta chain was observed in a study of T cell responses to AZD1222 COVID-19 vaccine. Study-wide results and limits: Nearly half of the spike-specific TCRs reportedly recognize variant regions that carry no mutations. Spike-specific TCR breadth and depth went up after people got two AZD1222 doses.

This clone has just a few counts. Its matching antigen is unknown. TCRdb keeps only in-frame clones here, not all; method: immunoSEQ multiplex PCR. The table shows more than 95,000 clones, with over 90% occurring only once. This CDR3 is 15 amino acids long. The ends were cut back, 7 bases at V and 0 bases at J, with 14 bases in the middle. Germline V gene lookup returns CDR1 MNHEY and CDR2 SMNVEV (reference sequence). This chain connects TRBV27 to TRBJ2-3, with D perhaps given as TRBD1 or TRBD2 (5 bases each). The receptor comes from an adult in good health. The sequencing used peripheral blood, collected on day 0 of AZD1222 vaccination. This chain's CDR3 is CASTSSGRSTDTQYF. The CDR3 nucleotides read TGTGCCAGCACTAGTTCGGGGCGAAGCACAGATACGCAGTATTTT.